A selection of T cell receptor beta chains follows, all from one sample in a study of blood T cell repertoires in COVID-19. Sequencing used immunoSEQ multiplex PCR; TCRdb keeps in-frame clones, though not all of them. The sample holds around 180,000 clones, less than 90% seen once. The specimen was peripheral blood. The receptor source for this set is a man between 65 and 85 years old with active or convalescent COVID-19. CDR3s include the opening cysteine and the closing phenylalanine or tryptophan. The D gene is left open where the match is weak. Size values are once, few and many counts, or a class for expanded clones, and some rows have none.

clone_size,j_call,v_call,d_call,cdr3_aa,cdr3_nt
NA,TRBJ2-7,TRBV19,TRBD1,CASRGQGATYEQYF,TGTGCGAGTAGGGGGCAGGGGGCCACCTACGAGCAGTACTTC
NA,TRBJ2-2,TRBV5-1,NA,CASSLVEIGAGELFF,TGCGCCAGCAGCTTGGTGGAGATTGGAGCCGGGGAGCTGTTTTTT
NA,TRBJ2-2,TRBV7-9,NA,CASSLIRASRELFF,TGTGCCAGCAGCTTAATTAGAGCTTCCCGGGAGCTGTTTTTT
NA,TRBJ1-6,TRBV12-3/TRBV12-4,NA,CASSLTGGSPLHF,TGTGCCAGCAGTTTGACCGGAGGCTCACCCCTCCACTTT
NA,TRBJ2-3,TRBV7-2,NA,CASSPRLALSTDTQYF,TGTGCCAGCAGCCCGAGGTTAGCCCTCTCCACAGATACGCAGTATTTT
NA,TRBJ2-1,TRBV6-2/TRBV6-3,TRBD2,CASSYSKRDPGGDNEQFF,TGTGCCAGCAGTTACTCGAAGCGGGACCCCGGGGGGGACAATGAGCAGTTCTTC
NA,TRBJ2-1,TRBV18,TRBD1,CASSPRTGASYNEQFF,TGTGCCAGCTCACCGAGGACAGGGGCCTCCTACAATGAGCAGTTCTTC
few,TRBJ2-5,TRBV30,NA,CAWSVRRETQYF,TGTGCCTGGAGTGTTAGGAGAGAGACCCAGTACTTC
once,TRBJ1-3,TRBV7-9,NA,CASTPNSGNTIYF,TGTGCCAGCACCCCTAACTCTGGAAACACCATATATTTT
once,TRBJ2-1,TRBV9,NA,CASSRGSSYNEQFF,TGTGCCAGCAGCCGGGGGAGCTCCTACAATGAGCAGTTCTTC
NA,TRBJ2-7,TRBV6-6,TRBD1,CASSRAGQGREQYF,TGTGCCAGCAGTCGGGCAGGACAGGGACGGGAGCAGTACTTC
NA,TRBJ2-4,TRBV21-1,NA,CASSKNLLLAVAKNIQYF,TGTGCCAGCAGCAAAAATCTTCTGCTAGCGGTAGCCAAAAACATTCAGTACTTC
NA,TRBJ2-6,TRBV7-9,NA,CASTPRGSGANVLTF,TGTGCCAGCACCCCCAGGGGCTCTGGGGCCAACGTCCTGACTTTC
NA,TRBJ2-2,TRBV2,NA,CASSASNTGELFF,TGTGCCAGCAGTGCTTCGAACACCGGGGAGCTGTTTTTT
NA,TRBJ1-1,TRBV18,NA,CASSPGVGAEAFF,TGTGCCAGCTCACCCGGGGTTGGGGCTGAAGCTTTCTTT
few,TRBJ1-4,TRBV18,TRBD1,CASAGTGVEKLFF,TGTGCTTCTGCGGGGACAGGAGTAGAAAAACTGTTTTTT
NA,TRBJ2-6,TRBV29-1,NA,CSVEGRESLSGANVLTF,TGCAGCGTTGAGGGCCGGGAATCACTCTCTGGGGCCAACGTCCTGACTTTC
NA,TRBJ1-2,TRBV6-5,NA,CASRLGQPNYGYTF,TGTGCCAGCAGACTCGGACAGCCTAACTATGGCTACACCTTC
few,TRBJ1-5,TRBV19,NA,CASREEWGGNQPQHF,TGTGCCAGTAGGGAAGAGTGGGGGGGGAATCAGCCCCAGCATTTT
NA,TRBJ2-7,TRBV18,TRBD1,CASSPRGQGLLEQYF,TGTGCCAGCTCACCTCGGGGACAGGGCCTCCTCGAGCAGTACTTC
NA,TRBJ1-5,TRBV6-1,NA,CASSEQDSNQPQHF,TGTGCCAGCAGTGAGCAGGATAGCAATCAGCCCCAGCATTTT
NA,TRBJ1-1,TRBV5-4,NA,CASIGTRGTEAFF,TGTGCCAGCATCGGGACCAGGGGAACTGAAGCTTTCTTT
NA,TRBJ2-6,TRBV19,NA,CASSMTYTTSGANVLTF,TGTGCCAGTAGTATGACCTATACTACCTCTGGGGCCAACGTCCTGACTTTC
NA,TRBJ1-4,TRBV4-1,NA,CASSGYVGGSEKLFF,TGCGCCAGCAGTGGATACGTCGGGGGTAGTGAAAAACTGTTTTTT
NA,TRBJ1-2,TRBV18,NA,CASSPSPDRRGPNYGYTF,TGTGCCAGCTCACCATCTCCAGATCGCCGCGGGCCTAACTATGGCTACACCTTC
once,TRBJ1-1,TRBV29-1,NA,CSACPGNSNTEAFF,TGCAGCGCCTGCCCGGGGAACTCGAACACTGAAGCTTTCTTT
NA,TRBJ2-1,TRBV7-8,TRBD2,CASSTPSGGQNEQFF,TGTGCCAGCAGCACTCCAAGCGGGGGGCAGAATGAGCAGTTCTTC
NA,TRBJ2-1,TRBV11-3,TRBD2,CASSSGTSGSYNEQFF,TGTGCCAGCAGCTCCGGGACTAGCGGCTCCTACAATGAGCAGTTCTTC
NA,TRBJ2-1,TRBV9,TRBD2,CASSAAGVSYNEQFF,TGTGCCAGCAGCGCGGCGGGGGTCTCCTACAATGAGCAGTTCTTC
once,TRBJ2-5,TRBV29-1,TRBD2,CSVEGSGEETQYF,TGCAGCGTTGAAGGTAGCGGGGAAGAGACCCAGTACTTC
NA,TRBJ1-1,TRBV5-4,NA,CASSLDHRGNTEAFF,TGTGCCAGCAGCTTGGACCACCGGGGGAACACTGAAGCTTTCTTT
NA,TRBJ2-4,TRBV19,TRBD1,CASSDPGQGAKNIQYF,TGTGCCAGTAGTGATCCGGGACAGGGGGCCAAAAACATTCAGTACTTC
NA,TRBJ2-7,TRBV7-2,TRBD1,CASSPRRQGSYEQYF,TGTGCCAGCAGCCCAAGGCGACAGGGCAGCTACGAGCAGTACTTC
NA,TRBJ1-2,TRBV7-9,TRBD1,CASIPGPGQGLGDYGYTF,TGTGCCAGCATCCCAGGGCCCGGACAGGGGCTGGGTGACTATGGCTACACCTTC